This TCR beta chain was observed in a study of Ad26.COV2.S vaccination and SARS-CoV-2 variants. Profiled with immunoSEQ multiplex PCR; TCRdb holds only in-frame clones, not every one. The repertoire consists of more than 350,000 clones, with more than 80% occurring once and the leading ten covering 12%. Treatment: 19 received Ad26.COV2.S at low or high dose, single or two shots; about five received placebo; per-sample allocation not given. Sampling happened 63 days after the first vaccine or placebo injection. This TCR came from a person between 18 and 65 years old who received the Ad26.COV2.S COVID-19 vaccine or a placebo. The starting material was peripheral blood, obtained in a trial of Ad26.COV2.S vaccine versus placebo.

The CDR3 nucleotides read TGTGCCAGCAGCCAAGCCACCGTGGGACAGTCTAATTCACCCCTCCACTTT. It specifies CASSQATVGQSNSPLHF. The chain employs TRBV4-2 and TRBJ1-6; TRBD1 aligns across 7 bases. Germline V CDR1 and CDR2: LGHNA, YNFKEQ. Unmatched junction bases numbered 9, after V lost 1 base and J lost 6 bases. This CDR3 region has 17 residues.